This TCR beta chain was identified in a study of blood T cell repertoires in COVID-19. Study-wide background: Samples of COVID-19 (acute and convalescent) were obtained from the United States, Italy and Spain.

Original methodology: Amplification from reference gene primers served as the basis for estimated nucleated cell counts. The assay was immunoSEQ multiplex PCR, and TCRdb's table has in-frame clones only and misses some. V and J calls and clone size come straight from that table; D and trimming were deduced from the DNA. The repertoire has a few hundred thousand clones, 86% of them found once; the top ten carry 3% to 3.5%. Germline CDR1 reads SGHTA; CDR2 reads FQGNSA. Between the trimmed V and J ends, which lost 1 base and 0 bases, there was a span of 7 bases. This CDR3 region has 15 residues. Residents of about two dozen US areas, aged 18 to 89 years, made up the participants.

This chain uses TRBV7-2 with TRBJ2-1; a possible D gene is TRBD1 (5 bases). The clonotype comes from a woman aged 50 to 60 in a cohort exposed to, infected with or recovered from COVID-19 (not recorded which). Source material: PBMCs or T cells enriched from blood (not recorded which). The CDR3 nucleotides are TGTGCCAGCAGCTTAGACAGGTCCTCCTACAATGAGCAGTTCTTC. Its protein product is CASSLDRSSYNEQFF.